One sample yielded the 14 T cell receptor beta chains listed below, sequenced in a study of T cells in Graves' hyperthyroidism and ophthalmopathy. Regions amplified from RNA transcripts were the TCR beta CDR3 regions. A set of HTBI primers served as the primers for a first-round RT-PCR of the TCR CDR3. TCRdb re-analysed the multiplex PCR reads in MiXCR, keeping a single row per CDR3 protein. Of some 580,000 distinct CDR3 sequences listed, approximately 15% are singletons. Sequencing was carried out using blood. The receptors were gathered from a woman aged 35 to 49 with Graves' ophthalmopathy.

This clonotype was detected ten times or more. V usage is TRBV30 and J usage is TRBJ1-1; a weak D match, TRBD1 (6 bases). The germline CDR1 and CDR2 sequences are GTSNPN and SVGIG (reference sequence). V gave up 3 bases and J gave up 7 bases, with 15 bases separating them. The CDR3 runs 13 residues. CDR3 DNA sequence: TGTGCCTGGAGATGGGGGCGGGATGATGAAGCTTTCTTT. This encodes CAWRWGRDDEAFF.

This clonotype was observed many times. V usage is TRBV6-5 and J usage is TRBJ2-7; a possible D gene is TRBD1 (6 bases). Per the germline V gene, CDR1 is MNHEY and CDR2 is SVGAGI. The CDR3 covers 14 residues. The ends were cut back, 0 bases at V and 3 bases at J, with 9 bases in the middle. The CDR3 loop reads CASSYSEGGYEQYF. DNA for the CDR3: TGTGCCAGCAGTTACTCGGAAGGGGGCTACGAGCAGTACTTC.

The sample holds many counts of this clonotype. The chain employs TRBV12-3 or TRBV12-4 and TRBJ2-3; tentative D call: TRBD2 (6 bases). CDR3 length equals 14 residues. The V end was cut by 3 bases, the J end by 5 bases, with 12 bases between. The CDR3 region is CASSLGQGGDTQYF. The CDR3 DNA reads TGTGCCAGCAGTTTGGGCCAGGGAGGAGATACGCAGTATTTT.

The chain uses TRBV11-3 and TRBJ1-6; D is uncertain. The germline V gene encodes CDR1 SGHNT and CDR2 YENEEA. CDR3 length: 16 residues. The V end was cut by 3 bases, the J end by 7 bases, with 16 bases between. DNA for the CDR3: TGTGCCAGCAGCTTCGTCGTCCCCGGACCAAATTCACCCCTCCACTTT. This codes for CASSFVVPGPNSPLHF.

This clonotype was found a few times. This sequence joins TRBV6-1 and TRBJ1-2; D ambiguous. Trimming took 7 bases from V and 2 from J, leaving 5 bases between them. Germline CDR1 reads MNHNS; CDR2 reads SASEGT. The CDR3 consists of 11 residues. The CDR3 sequence is CASTTNYGYTF. In DNA, the CDR3 is TGTGCCAGCACCACCAACTATGGCTACACCTTC.

This clonotype has more than one count but fewer than ten. The chain links TRBV5-6 to TRBJ2-7, with D perhaps matching TRBD2 (6 bases). Germline CDR1 reads SGHDT; CDR2 reads YYEEEE. The CDR3 consists of 15 residues. V dropped 3 bases and J dropped 0 bases, with 13 bases sitting between them. CDR3 sequence (DNA): TGTGCCAGCAGCTACGGAGGCGGGGACTCCTACGAGCAGTACTTC. This gives the protein CASSYGGGDSYEQYF.

This clonotype showed up many times. This rearrangement joins TRBV3-1 to TRBJ2-3; a possible D gene is TRBD2 (5 bases). V lost 4 bases and J lost 6, with 11 bases in between. Germline V CDR1 and CDR2: LGHDT, YNNKEL (reference sequence). There are 13 residues in the CDR3. The CDR3 is CASSPAGGDTQYF. DNA for the CDR3: TGTGCCAGCAGCCCGGCGGGTGGGGATACGCAGTATTTT.

This clonotype was seen ten or more times. The J gene is TRBJ1-1, the V gene TRBV12-3 or TRBV12-4; D is unresolved. V was cut by 0 bases and J by 3 bases, with 11 bases left in between. The CDR3 sequence is 15 residues long. CDR3 protein: CASSLANGFYTEAFF. DNA of the CDR3: TGTGCCAGCAGTTTAGCGAACGGGTTTTACACTGAAGCTTTCTTT.

V and J are TRBV5-1 and TRBJ2-5, with 14 bases lining up with TRBD2. CDR1 and CDR2 from the germline V gene are SGHRS and YFSETQ. The CDR3 extends over 16 amino acids. V lost 4 bases to trimming and J lost 3 bases; unmatched junction nucleotides: 5. The CDR3 DNA sequence: TGCGCCAGCAGCCCGGGACTAGCGGGAGTAGAAGAGACCCAGTACTTC. This translates into CASSPGLAGVEETQYF.

This clonotype occurred many times. In DNA form, the CDR3 reads TGTGCCAGCAGCTTAGAGCTAAGGCTAGCGCCCTACGAGCAGTACTTC. Translation: CASSLELRLAPYEQYF. This sequence joins TRBV11-2 and TRBJ2-7; possible D gene TRBD2, 6 bases. The germline V gene encodes CDR1 SGHAT and CDR2 FQNNGV. The CDR3 length is 16 residues. Trimming cost V 0 bases and J 2 bases, with 14 bases left between them.

This clonotype was seen a few times. The rearrangement joins TRBV9 to TRBJ2-5, with D possibly matching TRBD1 (6 bases). The CDR3 is made up of 14 amino acids. V was trimmed by 4 bases and J by 1 base, leaving 11 bases between them. Germline V gives CDR1 SGDLS, CDR2 YYNGEE. CDR3 nucleotide sequence: TGTGCCAGCAGCTTGGACAGATTCCAAGAGACCCAGTACTTC. Translation: CASSLDRFQETQYF.

This clonotype has a handful of counts. This chain links TRBV19 with TRBJ1-1; D uncertain. The length of the CDR3 is 13 residues. CDR1 is LNHDA and CDR2 is SQIVND in the germline V gene (reference sequence). Deletions cut 10 bases from V and 1 base from J, with 13 bases between. CDR3 DNA: TGTGCCACCACAGCGGGTCCGAACACTGAAGCTTTCTTT. The encoded protein is CATTAGPNTEAFF.

This clonotype came up a few times. The chain links TRBV10-3 to TRBJ2-5, with D hard to call. Trimming shortened V by 1 base and J by 3 bases, and 6 bases separated the two germline ends. CDR3 length: 13 amino acids. Germline V gene lookup returns CDR1 ENHRY and CDR2 SYGVKD. In nucleotides, the CDR3 is TGTGCCATCAGTGAGTTTATAGAAGAGACCCAGTACTTC. Its translation is CAISEFIEETQYF.

Concerning this clonotype itself: One end of the junction varies from germline; a read error may be responsible. The chain combines TRBV6-2 or TRBV6-3 with TRBJ2-1, with a possible D match to TRBD1 (7 bases). Germline V gives CDR1 MNHEY, CDR2 SVGEGT. This CDR3 spans 15 amino acids. CDR3 nucleotides: TGTGTCAGCAGGGGGACTGTTGGCTCCTACAATGAGCAGTTCTTC. The encoded protein is CVSRGTVGSYNEQFF.